This T cell receptor beta chain was recorded in a study of prognosis after radiotherapy for stage I lung cancer. Study summary: Distant metastasis occurred in several patients at a median of about seven months after radiotherapy, while about 15 showed no significant progression.

CDR3 of TCR beta was amplified from genomic DNA via a two-round multiplex PCR. Gene-specific primers for each TRBV and TRBJ gene drove first-round PCR. TCRdb fed the multiplex PCR reads into MiXCR, producing one record per CDR3 protein. Of around 21,000 distinct CDR3 sequences in the sample, about 42% were seen once. In its sample, this clonotype was seen many times. CDR1 is DFQATT and CDR2 is SNEGSKA in the germline V gene (reference sequence). The CDR3 length is 13 residues. With 0 bases removed from V and 10 bases from J, the gap between germline ends came to 13 bases. This sequence joins TRBV20-1 and TRBJ2-1, with no clear D. Sequences were derived from PBMCs, sampled before or after stereotactic body radiation therapy (not recorded which). This TCR was sampled from a donor over 45 with non-small cell lung cancer. The DNA of the CDR3 is TGCAGTGCTAGAGACCAAAACTCGGGCGAGCAGTTCTTC. This sequence encodes CSARDQNSGEQFF.